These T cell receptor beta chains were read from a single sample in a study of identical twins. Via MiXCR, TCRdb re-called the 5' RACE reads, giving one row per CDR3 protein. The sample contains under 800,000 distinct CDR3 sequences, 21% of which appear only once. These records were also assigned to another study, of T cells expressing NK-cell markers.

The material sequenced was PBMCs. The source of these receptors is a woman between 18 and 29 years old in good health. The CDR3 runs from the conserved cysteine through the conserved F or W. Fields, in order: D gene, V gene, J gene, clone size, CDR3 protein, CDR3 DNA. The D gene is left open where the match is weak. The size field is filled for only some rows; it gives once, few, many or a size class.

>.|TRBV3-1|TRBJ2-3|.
CASSQVVSDTQYF
TGTGCCAGCAGCCAAGTCGTTTCAGATACGCAGTATTTT
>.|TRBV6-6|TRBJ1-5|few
CASSYENQPQHF
TGTGCCAGCAGTTACGAGAATCAGCCCCAGCATTTT
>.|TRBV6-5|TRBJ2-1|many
CASILTVEQFF
TGTGCCAGCATTCTAACAGTCGAGCAGTTCTTC
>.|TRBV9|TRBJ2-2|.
CASSVFSPGELFF
TGTGCCAGCAGCGTATTCTCTCCCGGGGAGCTGTTTTTT
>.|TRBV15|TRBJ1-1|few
CATSRVQGRGLNTEAFF
TGTGCCACCAGCAGAGTACAGGGCCGAGGTTTGAACACTGAAGCTTTCTTT
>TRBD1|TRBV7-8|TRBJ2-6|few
CASSLGGQGPSGANVLTF
TGTGCCAGCAGCTTAGGGGGACAGGGTCCCTCTGGGGCCAACGTCCTGACTTTC
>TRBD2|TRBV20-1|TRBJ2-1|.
CSARDHSGREFF
TGCAGTGCTAGAGATCATAGCGGGAGGGAGTTCTTC
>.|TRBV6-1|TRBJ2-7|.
CASSPREAYEQYF
TGTGCCAGCAGCCCCAGGGAGGCCTACGAGCAGTACTTC
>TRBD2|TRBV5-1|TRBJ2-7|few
CASSLSLGTSGAYEQYF
TGCGCCAGCAGCCTGAGCCTCGGGACTAGCGGCGCCTACGAGCAGTACTTC
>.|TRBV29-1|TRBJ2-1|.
CSVGRQGYGEQFF
TGCAGCGTTGGCCGACAAGGATATGGTGAGCAGTTCTTC
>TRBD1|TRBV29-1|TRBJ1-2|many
CSVRGDRGLGGYTF
TGCAGCGTTAGAGGGGACAGGGGGCTCGGAGGCTACACCTTC
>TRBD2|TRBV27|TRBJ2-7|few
CASSPTGTSGPYEQYF
TGTGCCAGCAGTCCGACCGGGACTAGCGGCCCCTACGAGCAGTACTTC
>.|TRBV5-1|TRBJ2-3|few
CASSLGGANTDTQYF
TGCGCCAGCAGCTTGGGAGGGGCGAACACAGATACGCAGTATTTT
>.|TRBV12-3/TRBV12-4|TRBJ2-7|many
CASGWGVYEQYF
TGTGCCAGCGGGTGGGGGGTCTACGAGCAGTACTTC